This T cell receptor beta chain was sequenced during a study of response to subunit inactivated influenza vaccine. Overall study findings and caveats: A suggestion made by the authors is that each seasonal influenza vaccination recruits few new T cells.

As for this clonotype: Its antigen is not known.

Each CDR3 protein gets one entry after TCRdb re-called the RT-PCR reads with MiXCR. There are about 540,000 distinct CDR3 sequences in the sample; around a quarter occur only once, and 2.8% lies in the top ten. CDR3 length: 17 amino acids. V lost 4 bases, J lost 1 base, and 13 bases stayed unmatched. CDR1 is DFQATT and CDR2 is SNEGSKA in the germline V gene (reference sequence). The same sample was also used in a study of T cells expressing NK-cell markers. That report adds: Scientists made TCR beta cDNA using 5'RACE template switching with UMIs. Investigators obtained TCR beta repertoires from sorted CD3+CD56+NKG2C+, CD3+CD56+NKG2C- and CD3+CD56-NKG2C+ T cells.

The sequencing here drew on CD4+ T cells sorted from PBMCs, taken about 13 days after vaccination. This clonotype was obtained from a man between 50 and 59 years old who received an inactivated influenza vaccine. This rearrangement joins TRBV20-1 to TRBJ2-7, with 10 positions matching TRBD1. CDR3 protein: CSAIQWTGGKRSYEQYF. CDR3 bases: TGCAGTGCTATCCAATGGACAGGGGGAAAAAGGTCCTACGAGCAGTACTTC.